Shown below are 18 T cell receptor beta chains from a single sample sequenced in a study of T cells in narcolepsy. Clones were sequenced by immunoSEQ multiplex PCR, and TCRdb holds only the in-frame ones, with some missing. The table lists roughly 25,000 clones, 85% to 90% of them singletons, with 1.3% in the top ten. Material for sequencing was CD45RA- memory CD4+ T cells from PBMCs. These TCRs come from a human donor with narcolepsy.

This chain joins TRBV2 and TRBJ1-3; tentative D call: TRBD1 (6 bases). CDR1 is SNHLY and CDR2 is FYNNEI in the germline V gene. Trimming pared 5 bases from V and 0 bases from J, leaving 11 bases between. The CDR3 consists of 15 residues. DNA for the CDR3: TGTGCCAGCAGTACTACAGGGAACTCTGGAAACACCATATATTTT. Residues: CASSTTGNSGNTIYF.

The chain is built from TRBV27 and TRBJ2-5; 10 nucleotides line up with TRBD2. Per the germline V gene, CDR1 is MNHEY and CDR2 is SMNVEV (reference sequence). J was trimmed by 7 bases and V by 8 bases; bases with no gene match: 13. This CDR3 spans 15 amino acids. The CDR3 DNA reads TGTGCCAGCCAGACCTTAATAGCGGGAGGTGGGACCCAGTACTTC. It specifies CASQTLIAGGGTQYF.

The CDR3 sequence: CASSFRSGSITGELFF. The CDR3 nucleotides are TGTGCCAGCAGCTTCCGTAGCGGGAGCATCACCGGGGAGCTGTTTTTT. This chain links TRBV7-3 with TRBJ2-2, with 9 bases matching TRBD2. The germline gives CDR1 SGHTA, CDR2 FQGTGA. The V segment lost 3 bases and the J segment 4 bases; nucleotides outside the gene matches: 6. The CDR3 consists of 16 residues. The full variable domain, completed using reference TRBV7-3 and TRBJ2-2, is GAGVSQTPSNKVTEKGKYVELRCDPISGHTALYWYRQSLGQGPEFLIYFQGTGAADDSGLPNDRFFAVRPEGSVSTLKIQRTERGDSAVYLCASSFRSGSITGELFFGEGSRLTVL.

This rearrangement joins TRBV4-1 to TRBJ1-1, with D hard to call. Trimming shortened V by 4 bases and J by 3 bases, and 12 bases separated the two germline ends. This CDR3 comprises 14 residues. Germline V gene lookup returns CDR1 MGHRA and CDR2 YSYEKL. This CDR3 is CASSLRLTDTEAFF. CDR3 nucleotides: TGCGCCAGCAGCCTAAGATTAACTGACACTGAAGCTTTCTTT.

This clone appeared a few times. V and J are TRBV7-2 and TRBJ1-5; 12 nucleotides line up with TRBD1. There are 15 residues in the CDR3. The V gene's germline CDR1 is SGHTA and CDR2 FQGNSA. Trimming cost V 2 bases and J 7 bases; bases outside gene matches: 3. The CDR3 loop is CASSLIGTGGQPQHF. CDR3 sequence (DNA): TGTGCCAGCAGCTTAATTGGGACAGGGGGCCAGCCCCAGCATTTT.

CDR3 bases: TGTGCCAGCAGGACAGGGGACTCGAGGAAACTGTTTTTT. This gives the protein CASRTGDSRKLFF. This chain uses TRBV6-6 with TRBJ1-4; 8 bases map to TRBD1. The V segment lost 6 bases and the J segment 11 bases; nucleotides outside the gene matches: 8. The germline V gene encodes CDR1 MNHNY and CDR2 SVGAGI (reference sequence). The CDR3 length is 13 residues.

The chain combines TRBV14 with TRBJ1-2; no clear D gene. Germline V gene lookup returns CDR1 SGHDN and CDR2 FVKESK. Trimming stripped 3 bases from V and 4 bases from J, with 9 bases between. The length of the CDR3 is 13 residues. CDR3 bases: TGTGCCAGCAGCCAGAGGATTCTCTATGGCTACACCTTC. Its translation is CASSQRILYGYTF.

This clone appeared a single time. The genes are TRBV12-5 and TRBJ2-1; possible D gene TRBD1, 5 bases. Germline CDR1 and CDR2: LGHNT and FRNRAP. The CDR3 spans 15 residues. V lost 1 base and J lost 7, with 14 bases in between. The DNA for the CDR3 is TGTGCTAGTGGTTTGGACCGAACAGGCCCAAATGAGCAGTTCTTC. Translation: CASGLDRTGPNEQFF.

The CDR3 DNA reads as TGTGCCAGCAGTTTCGGGGGAGGCAATGAGCAGTTCTTC. Its translation is CASSFGGGNEQFF. The gene calls are TRBV6-5 and TRBJ2-1; tentatively, D is TRBD2 (6 bases). CDR1 is MNHEY and CDR2 is SVGAGI in the germline V gene. This CDR3 contains 13 residues. V was pared by 4 bases and J by 6 bases, with 10 bases between.

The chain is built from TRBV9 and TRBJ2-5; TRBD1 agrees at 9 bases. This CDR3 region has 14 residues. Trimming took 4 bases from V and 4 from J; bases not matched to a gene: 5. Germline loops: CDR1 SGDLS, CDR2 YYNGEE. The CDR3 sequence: CASSPMTGGETQYF. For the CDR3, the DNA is TGTGCCAGCAGCCCTATGACAGGGGGAGAGACCCAGTACTTC.

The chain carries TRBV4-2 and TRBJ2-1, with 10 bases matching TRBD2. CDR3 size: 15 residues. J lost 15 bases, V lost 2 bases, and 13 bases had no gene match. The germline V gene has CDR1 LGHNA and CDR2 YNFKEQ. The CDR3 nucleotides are TGTGCCAGCAGCCAATCTGATTTAGCGGGAGGTCGTTGGTTCTTC. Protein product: CASSQSDLAGGRWFF.

CDR3 protein: CASSRTSGGGEAFF. CDR3 coding DNA: TGTGCCAGCAGCCGAACCTCAGGGGGTGGTGAAGCTTTCTTT. The chain recombines TRBV6-1 with TRBJ1-1, with TRBD1 matching over 7 bases. This CDR3 is 14 amino acids long. Germline lookup yields CDR1 MNHNS and CDR2 SASEGT. The V and J ends lost 6 bases and 7 bases, in that order; junction bases with no gene match: 11.

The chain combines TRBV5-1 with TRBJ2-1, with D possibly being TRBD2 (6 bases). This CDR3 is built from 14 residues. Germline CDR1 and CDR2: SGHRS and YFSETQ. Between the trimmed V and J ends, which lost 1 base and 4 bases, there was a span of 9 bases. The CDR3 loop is CASSLWDSYNEQFF. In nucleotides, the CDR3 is TGCGCCAGCAGCTTGTGGGACTCGTACAATGAGCAGTTCTTC.

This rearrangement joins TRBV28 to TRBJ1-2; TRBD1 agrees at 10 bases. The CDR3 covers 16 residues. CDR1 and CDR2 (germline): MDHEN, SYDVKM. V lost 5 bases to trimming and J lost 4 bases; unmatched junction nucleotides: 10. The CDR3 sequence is CASSATGTGVLYGYTF. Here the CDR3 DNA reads TGTGCCAGCAGTGCCACCGGGACAGGGGTCCTCTATGGCTACACCTTC.

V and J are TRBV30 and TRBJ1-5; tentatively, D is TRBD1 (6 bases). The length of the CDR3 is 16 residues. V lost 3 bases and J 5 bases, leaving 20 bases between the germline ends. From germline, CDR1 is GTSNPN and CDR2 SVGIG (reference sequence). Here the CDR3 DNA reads TGTGCCTGGAGCCGAAGGGGGGGGCGCGGGGATCAGCCCCAGCATTTT. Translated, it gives CAWSRRGGRGDQPQHF.

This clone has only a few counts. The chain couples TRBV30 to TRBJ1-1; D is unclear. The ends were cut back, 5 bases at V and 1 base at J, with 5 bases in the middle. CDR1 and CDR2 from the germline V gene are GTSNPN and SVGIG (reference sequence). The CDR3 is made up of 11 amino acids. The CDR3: CAWGGNTEAFF. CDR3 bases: TGTGCCTGGGGCGGGAACACTGAAGCTTTCTTT. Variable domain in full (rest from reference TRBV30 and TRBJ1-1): SQTIHQWPATLVQPVGSPLSLECTVEGTSNPNLYWYRQAAGRGLQLLFYSVGIGQISSEVPQNLSASRPQDRQFILSSKKLLLSDSGFYLCAWGGNTEAFFGQGTRLTVV.

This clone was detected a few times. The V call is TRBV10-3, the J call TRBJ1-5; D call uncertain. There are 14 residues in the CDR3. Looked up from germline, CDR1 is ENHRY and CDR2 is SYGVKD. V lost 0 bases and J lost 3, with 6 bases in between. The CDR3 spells CAISESSFNQPQHF. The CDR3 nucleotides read TGTGCCATCAGTGAGTCGAGCTTCAATCAGCCCCAGCATTTT.

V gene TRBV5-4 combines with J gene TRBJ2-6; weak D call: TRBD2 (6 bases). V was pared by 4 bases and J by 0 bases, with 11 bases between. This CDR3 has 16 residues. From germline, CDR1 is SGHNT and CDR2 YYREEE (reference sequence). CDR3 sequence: CASSRAGGSGANVLTF. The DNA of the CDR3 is TGTGCCAGCAGCCGGGCCGGGGGCTCTGGGGCCAACGTCCTGACTTTC.